The source of this T cell receptor (beta chain) is a study of T cell repertoires in aging, cancer and after chemotherapy. For the study at large: The full dataset contained several million TCR reads.

CDR1 is SGHAT, CDR2 FQNNGV, per germline. V was clipped by 1 base and J by 7 bases; unmatched bases: 9. CDR3 length: 16 residues. The template was genomic DNA from peripheral blood, not RNA. Rearranged V-D-J TRB sequences were amplified with a mixed TRB-A/B primer pool. One entry per CDR3 protein, called by TCRdb with MiXCR from the multiplex PCR reads. The sample yields about 2,200 distinct CDR3 sequences, roughly a quarter seen once. Study results and caveats: Untreated cancer patients had significantly lower blood TCR diversity than age-matched healthy donors.

Remarks on this clonotype: What it binds is unknown.

This chain links TRBV11-2 with TRBJ2-1, with 8 bases identical to TRBD1. This clonotype originated in a human donor in good health. Sequences were obtained from blood. CDR3: CASSLAGQGGSNEQFF. CDR3 bases: TGTGCCAGCAGCTTAGCCGGACAGGGTGGGTCTAATGAGCAGTTCTTC.